Below are 23 T cell receptor beta chains sequenced from a single sample in a study of T cells in Graves' hyperthyroidism and ophthalmopathy. Amplification of TCR beta CDR3 regions was performed using RNA transcripts as template. First-round RT-PCR of the TCR CDR3 relied on the HTBI primer set. TCRdb recomputed calls from the multiplex PCR reads with MiXCR, one row per CDR3 protein. This table has over 700,000 distinct CDR3 sequences, roughly 20% appearing once. The sequencing input was blood. Receptors originate from a woman aged 45 to 65 with Graves' hyperthyroidism that later progressed to Graves' ophthalmopathy.

V and J are TRBV20-1 and TRBJ1-1; D is unresolved. The CDR3 has 15 residues. Germline V gene lookup returns CDR1 DFQATT and CDR2 SNEGSKA (reference sequence). Trimming stripped 5 bases from V and 3 bases from J, with 19 bases between. Here the CDR3 DNA reads TGCAGTGCTGCTGGCCCACACCTCATGGACACTGAAGCTTTCTTT. It encodes CSAAGPHLMDTEAFF.

This clonotype was detected only a few times. The germline gene is not matched at one end of the junction; a read error may be the cause. The chain carries TRBV4-1 and TRBJ2-3, with 8 bases matching TRBD2. The germline V gene encodes CDR1 MGHRA and CDR2 YSYEKL. This CDR3 has 16 amino acids. The CDR3 here is CASSQDWRGGTDTQYF. The DNA for the CDR3 is TGTGCCAGCAGCCAAGATTGGCGGGGGGGCACAGATACGCAGTATTTT.

This clonotype was recorded at least ten times. This sequence joins TRBV27 and TRBJ1-4; perhaps TRBD1 as D (6 bases). Germline CDR1 reads MNHEY; CDR2 reads SMNVEV (reference sequence). V was cut by 4 bases and J by 8 bases, with 20 bases left in between. CDR3 length: 16 amino acids. The DNA of the CDR3 is TGTGCCAGCAGTTCAGAACCAGGGGCGCGTTGGGAAAAACTGTTTTTT. Translation: CASSSEPGARWEKLFF. Full variable domain (remainder filled in from reference TRBV27 and TRBJ1-4): EAQVTQNPRYLITVTGKKLTVTCSQNMNHEYMSWYRQDPGLGLRQIYYSMNVEVTDKGDVPEGYKVSRKEKRNFPLILESPSPNQTSLYFCASSSEPGARWEKLFFGSGTQLSVL.

The rearrangement links TRBV20-1 to TRBJ1-5, with D unclear. CDR1 is DFQATT and CDR2 is SNEGSKA in the germline V gene (reference sequence). V was shortened by 3 bases and J by 7 bases, with 16 bases between the two germline ends. There are 14 residues in the CDR3. The CDR3 coding sequence is TGCAGTGCTAGGGACCCGGGTGTCGTCCAGCCCCAGCATTTT. The encoded protein is CSARDPGVVQPQHF.

This clonotype was found a few times. The rearrangement uses TRBV4-1 and TRBJ1-1; 7 nucleotides match TRBD1. Trimming cost V 0 bases and J 1 base; bases outside gene matches: 5. CDR1 is MGHRA and CDR2 is YSYEKL in the germline V gene. The CDR3 length is 16 residues. The CDR3 sequence is CASSQDGRTGNTEAFF. The CDR3 DNA reads TGCGCCAGCAGCCAAGATGGAAGGACAGGGAACACTGAAGCTTTCTTT.

The V gene is TRBV12-3 or TRBV12-4, the J gene TRBJ1-2, with D maybe TRBD1 (6 bases). Trimming shortened V by 1 base and J by 4 bases, and 13 bases separated the two germline ends. This CDR3 is 15 amino acids long. CDR3 in amino acids: CASSLGRGASYGYTF. CDR3 bases: TGTGCCAGCAGTTTAGGTCGGGGGGCGAGCTATGGCTACACCTTC.

The V and J genes are TRBV9 and TRBJ2-2; D might be TRBD1 (5 bases). Germline CDR1 SGDLS, CDR2 YYNGEE. CDR3 length: 15 residues. Trimming pared 0 bases from V and 6 bases from J, leaving 12 bases between. The DNA of the CDR3 is TGTGCCAGCAGCGTAGCCGCAGGGTTTGCCGGGGAGCTGTTTTTT. Protein: CASSVAAGFAGELFF.

This clonotype was counted at least ten times. The chain links TRBV6-1 to TRBJ1-2; weak D call: TRBD1 (6 bases). The CDR3 length is 15 residues. V lost 6 bases and J lost 2, with 16 bases in between. Germline V gene lookup returns CDR1 MNHNS and CDR2 SASEGT. Here the CDR3 DNA reads TGTGCCAGCAGCGCACTCCAGGGGTTGAACTATGGCTACACCTTC. It translates to CASSALQGLNYGYTF.

This clonotype has a handful of counts. V is TRBV15 and J is TRBJ2-3, with a possible D match to TRBD2 (7 bases). This CDR3 has 15 amino acids. V was shortened by 5 bases and J by 4 bases, with 16 bases between the two germline ends. Germline loops: CDR1 LNHNV, CDR2 YYDKDF (reference sequence). In DNA form, the CDR3 reads TGTGCCACCAGCGAGGGGGGGGGGGGCGCAGATACGCAGTATTTT. Amino acids: CATSEGGGGADTQYF.

This clonotype was seen repeatedly, ten times or more. This chain joins TRBV11-2 and TRBJ1-2, with 9 bases identical to TRBD1. From germline, CDR1 is SGHAT and CDR2 FQNNGV. V was clipped by 3 bases and J by 3 bases; unmatched bases: 5. CDR3 length equals 15 residues. The CDR3 nucleotides read TGTGCCAGCAGCTTGGGGGGACAGGGAGACTATGGCTACACCTTC. It specifies CASSLGGQGDYGYTF.

This clonotype was picked up a small number of times. V gene TRBV12-3 or TRBV12-4 combines with J gene TRBJ1-1; 7 nucleotides match TRBD1. CDR3 length equals 13 residues. After removal of 6 bases from V and 8 bases from J, the junction contained 9 bases not matched to a gene. The CDR3 nucleotides are TGTGCCAGCAGCAACCCGGGACAGAAAGAAGCTTTCTTT. Translating gives CASSNPGQKEAFF.

There are many counts of this clonotype. The V call is TRBV6-1, the J call TRBJ1-6; TRBD1 matches 7 bases. Germline V CDR1 and CDR2: MNHNS, SASEGT. Trimming cost V 7 bases and J 0 bases; bases outside gene matches: 12. The CDR3 is 18 residues long. Written as DNA, the CDR3 is TGTGCCAGCACCCCCTCCCTGGACAGGAGCTCCTATAATTCACCCCTCCACTTT. Amino acid sequence: CASTPSLDRSSYNSPLHF.

The V gene is TRBV5-6, the J gene TRBJ2-5; D not resolved. This CDR3 is 13 amino acids long. Per the germline V gene, CDR1 is SGHDT and CDR2 is YYEEEE. V shed 2 bases and J shed 4 bases, with 9 bases lying between them. CDR3 bases: TGTGCCAGCAGCTTTGAAAGGGCAGAGACCCAGTACTTC. Translation gives CASSFERAETQYF.

In its sample, this clonotype was seen a few times. The rearrangement links TRBV12-3 or TRBV12-4 to TRBJ1-5; TRBD1 agrees at 9 bases. J lost 4 bases, V lost 6 bases, and 10 bases had no gene match. The CDR3 is made up of 16 amino acids. The CDR3 is CASRPSGTGNNQPQHF. CDR3 coding DNA: TGTGCCAGCAGGCCATCCGGGACAGGGAATAATCAGCCCCAGCATTTT.

The chain employs TRBV30 and TRBJ1-3; no firm D call. Germline CDR1 and CDR2: GTSNPN and SVGIG (reference sequence). Deletions cut 8 bases from V and 8 bases from J, with 13 bases between. The CDR3 length is 11 residues. Here the CDR3 DNA reads TGTGCCCGCTCACTTAAGGACACCATATATTTT. This gives the protein CARSLKDTIYF.

This clonotype has a count of ten or more. The gene calls are TRBV7-2 and TRBJ2-1; tentative D call: TRBD1 (5 bases). Germline values: CDR1 SGHTA, CDR2 FQGNSA. V was cut by 5 bases and J by 4 bases, with 12 bases left in between. This CDR3 is built from 14 residues. The CDR3: CASSHGQPYNEQFF. The DNA of the CDR3 is TGTGCCAGCAGCCACGGACAACCATACAATGAGCAGTTCTTC.

In its sample, this clonotype was seen many times. This sequence joins TRBV11-2 and TRBJ2-2; 9 nucleotides agree with TRBD1. Germline lookup yields CDR1 SGHAT and CDR2 FQNNGV. The V gene end was trimmed by 4 bases and the J gene end by 4 bases; junction bases not matched to a gene: 4. The length of the CDR3 is 15 residues. The CDR3 DNA is TGTGCCAGCAGCTCGACAGGGGGGAGCACCGGGGAGCTGTTTTTT. It specifies CASSSTGGSTGELFF.

V and J are TRBV7-3 and TRBJ2-3; tentatively, D is TRBD1 (7 bases). V lost 5 bases and J lost 0, with 15 bases in between. Per the germline V gene, CDR1 is SGHTA and CDR2 is FQGTGA. This CDR3 region has 16 residues. The CDR3, as DNA: TGTGCCAGCAGCCAGGGGGGTCAGGGGAGCACAGATACGCAGTATTTT. It encodes CASSQGGQGSTDTQYF.

In its sample, this clonotype was seen many times. The rearrangement uses TRBV5-6 and TRBJ2-3; 12 nucleotides line up with TRBD2. After removal of 3 bases from V and 3 bases from J, the junction contained 5 bases not matched to a gene. Germline V gene sequence: CDR1 SGHDT, CDR2 YYEEEE. The CDR3 is 16 amino acids. The CDR3 loop is CASSYATSGGTDTQYF. The CDR3 DNA sequence: TGTGCCAGCAGCTATGCGACTAGCGGGGGAACAGATACGCAGTATTTT.

This clonotype was detected a few times. V and J are TRBV4-1 and TRBJ1-1; TRBD1 might be the D (6 bases). V lost 2 bases and J lost 5, with 12 bases in between. The CDR3 covers 14 residues. Germline values: CDR1 MGHRA, CDR2 YSYEKL. The CDR3 coding sequence is TGCGCCAGCAGCCAATTACAGGGAGAAACTGAAGCTTTCTTT. Protein product: CASSQLQGETEAFF.

This clonotype was seen only once. This could be a read error, since a much larger clone is one nucleotide away. The V call is TRBV6-5, the J call TRBJ1-6; 9 positions agree with TRBD1. This CDR3 contains 16 residues. Germline V gene data show CDR1 as MNHEY and CDR2 as SVGAGI. This chain's CDR3 is CASSYSEGTGRSPLRF. For the CDR3, the DNA is TGTGCCAGCAGTTACTCTGAGGGGACAGGGCGATCACCCCTCCGCTTT.

This clonotype turned up a few times. This chain connects TRBV20-1 to TRBJ1-4; 9 nucleotides line up with TRBD1. Germline CDR1 and CDR2: DFQATT and SNEGSKA (reference sequence). V was clipped by 3 bases and J by 5 bases; unmatched bases: 16. The CDR3 totals 18 residues. The CDR3 DNA follows: TGCAGTGCTAGCCCTAACAGGGGGCGAGCCGCCAGAAATGAAAAACTGTTTTTT. It yields the protein CSASPNRGRAARNEKLFF.

This clonotype was picked up a small number of times. The chain recombines TRBV2 with TRBJ1-4; 7 bases fit TRBD1. This CDR3 contains 15 residues. J was trimmed by 4 bases and V by 6 bases; bases with no gene match: 8. CDR1 and CDR2 from the germline V gene are SNHLY and FYNNEI. For the CDR3, the DNA is TGTGCCAGCAGCCACCGGGACAGAGATAATGAAAAACTGTTTTTT. As protein: CASSHRDRDNEKLFF.